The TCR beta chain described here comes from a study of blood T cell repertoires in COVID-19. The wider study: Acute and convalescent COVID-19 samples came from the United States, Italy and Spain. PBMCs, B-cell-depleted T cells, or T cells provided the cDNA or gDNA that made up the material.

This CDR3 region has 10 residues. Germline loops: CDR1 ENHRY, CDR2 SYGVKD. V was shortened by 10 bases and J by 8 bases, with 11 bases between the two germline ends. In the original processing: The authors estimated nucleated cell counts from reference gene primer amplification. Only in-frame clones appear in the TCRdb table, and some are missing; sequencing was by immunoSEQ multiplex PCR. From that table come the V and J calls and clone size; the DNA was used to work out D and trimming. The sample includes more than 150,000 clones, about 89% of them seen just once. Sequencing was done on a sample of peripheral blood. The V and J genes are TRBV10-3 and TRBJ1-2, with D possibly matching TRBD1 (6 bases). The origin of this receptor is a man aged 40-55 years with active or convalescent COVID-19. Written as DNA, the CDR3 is TGTGCCACCTCAGGGGACGGCTACACCTTC. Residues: CATSGDGYTF.